The rows below give T cell receptor beta chains drawn from one sample of a study of metastatic and nonmetastatic thyroid tumors. TCRdb re-called clones via MiXCR from the PCR reads. In the table there are 15,000 to 20,000 clones, 15% to 18% of which are singletons. The sequenced material came from blood. These receptor sequences come from a female donor with papillary thyroid cancer or a benign thyroid nodule (not recorded which). Some clones in this sample may be carry-over from other donors' samples. Each CDR3 is given without its conserved first and last residue. Clone size is shown for a subset of rows, as once, few, many or a class of expanded clone.

TRBJ1-5,many,TRBV7-2,ASSFAGGRGMPQH
TRBJ1-1,many,TRBV15,ATSRDLTGANTEAF
TRBJ2-7,-,TRBV5-1,ASSFGTPGEQY
TRBJ1-6,-,TRBV12-3/TRBV12-4,ASSGQGKDNSPLH
TRBJ1-6,medium-sized,TRBV5-1,ASSRMGDGGYAPLH
TRBJ1-2,many,TRBV19,ASSIKGRGGYT
TRBJ1-3,many,TRBV7-7,ASSSLSFPLISGNTIY
TRBJ2-3,many,TRBV2,ASSARVRTDTQY
TRBJ2-7,many,TRBV30,AWSGGTGTRAYEQY
TRBJ1-6,few,TRBV6-1,ASEETALVMLH
TRBJ1-2,many,TRBV10-2,ASNPTGTGYGYT
TRBJ1-4,-,TRBV5-6,ASSLPGSTNEKLF
TRBJ2-7,-,TRBV19,ASSIKDSPSAEQY
TRBJ2-5,-,TRBV7-2,ASVADFQETQY
TRBJ2-6,-,TRBV18,ASSPPSGVLSGANVLT
TRBJ1-3,many,TRBV3-1,ASSLPGGFGNTIY
TRBJ2-7,medium-sized,TRBV6-2/TRBV6-3,ASRRLGEQY
TRBJ2-4,many,TRBV28,ASSALGRSENIQY
TRBJ2-1,-,TRBV30,AWSLAGDNEQF
TRBJ2-3,many,TRBV19,ASSPIAGGPQY
TRBJ1-2,medium-sized,TRBV6-5,ASSYSIAGNYGYT
TRBJ2-3,many,TRBV4-1,ASSQLPWGDTQY
TRBJ2-7,-,TRBV20-1,SAVRQFPSYEQY
TRBJ1-3,many,TRBV29-1,SVTQGTVGNTVY
TRBJ2-5,many,TRBV18,ASSPPAGSHAETQY
TRBJ1-2,-,TRBV20-1,SAGELGSYGYT
TRBJ2-6,-,TRBV28,ASTLGGAGTGANVLT
TRBJ1-5,few,TRBV6-1,ASSASTPGNQPQH
TRBJ2-1,many,TRBV20-1,SALNSGSVSYNEQF